This T cell receptor beta chain is drawn from a study of identical twins. Germline lookup yields CDR1 MNHEY and CDR2 SMNVEV (reference sequence). The V gene lost 6 bases and the J gene lost 8 bases, with 17 bases spanning the gap. CDR3 size: 14 residues. Study-wide points: Less excess twin sharing appeared in beta out-of-frame sequences. Insertions ran lower in abundant cord blood beta clonotypes, though not in memory repertoires. Invariant cells of the MAIT and iNKT types might have partly distorted the zero-insertion analyses.

TCRdb redid the calling of the 5' RACE reads with MiXCR, one entry per CDR3 protein. In the table there are fewer than 550,000 distinct CDR3 sequences, roughly 15% of which are singletons. For this clonotype: What it binds is unknown.

The sample was also reused in another study, on yellow fever vaccine responses in identical twins.

The sample was CD4+ T cells sorted from blood. The TCR was taken from a young woman in good health. This sequence joins TRBV27 and TRBJ2-1; D uncertain. CDR3 loop: CASSPKPQSDEQFF. The DNA of the CDR3 is TGTGCCAGCAGCCCCAAACCCCAAAGTGATGAGCAGTTCTTC.